This TCR beta chain was profiled in a study of shared clonotypes between healthy human individuals. Study-level information: Samples came from a couple of female and a few male donors aged 18 to 49. Study-level results: Clonotypes which were not shared had lower generation probabilities than clonotypes that all four donors shared.

Note on this clone: Its specificity is not known.

The germline gives CDR1 SGHNT, CDR2 YYREEE (reference sequence). Trimming pared 2 bases from V and 9 bases from J, leaving 11 bases between. This CDR3 has 13 amino acids. CD4+ cell separation produced CD45RA+ naive and CD45RA-negative memory subsets. The test was conducted at deep level. Repertoires were generated with immunoSEQ multiplex PCR, while TCRdb's copy carries only in-frame clones and drops some. The sample consists of under 600,000 clones, about 96% of them appearing once. The V call is TRBV5-4, the J call TRBJ2-2; a weak D match, TRBD1 (5 bases). The TCR sequence derives from a woman in her 30s in good health. The sample comprised naive CD4+ T cells sorted from blood. The sample's subset: CD45RA+ positively selected. This CDR3 is CASSFFRARELFF. The CDR3, as DNA: TGTGCCAGCAGCTTCTTCAGGGCGCGGGAGCTGTTTTTT.